The next 2 T cell receptor beta chains were all read from a single sample in a study of cytomegalovirus exposure and HLA in healthy donors. In the PCR, 60 Vbeta and 13 Jbeta primers were used. TCRdb keeps only in-frame clones here, not all; method: immunoSEQ multiplex PCR. The sample holds 90,000 or so clones, 80% seen once. Material for sequencing was PBMCs. The receptors originated from a man over 45 in good health and CMV-seropositive.

The table lists this clone with a few counts. The chain recombines TRBV30 with TRBJ2-5, with D possibly being TRBD2 (7 bases). The CDR3 spans 13 residues. The germline V and J ends were trimmed by 1 base and 5 bases, with 11 bases remaining between them. From germline, CDR1 is GTSNPN and CDR2 SVGIG (reference sequence). The CDR3 DNA follows: TGTGCCTGGAGTGCGGGGGGCGTGGAGACCCAGTACTTC. Translating gives CAWSAGGVETQYF.

This chain links TRBV9 with TRBJ2-1, with 7 bases aligning to TRBD2. This CDR3 region has 15 residues. V shed 0 bases and J 4 bases; nucleotides not matched to a gene: 4. Germline CDR1 and CDR2: SGDLS and YYNGEE. The CDR3 nucleotides are TGTGCCAGCAGCGTAGGGGGGGGTTCTTACAATGAGCAGTTCTTC. As protein: CASSVGGGSYNEQFF. Together with reference TRBV9 and TRBJ2-1, the CDR3 gives the full variable domain: DSGVTQTPKHLITATGQRVTLRCSPRSGDLSVYWYQQSLDQGLQFLIQYYNGEERAKGNILERFSAQQFPDLHSELNLSSLELGDSALYFCASSVGGGSYNEQFFGPGTRLTVL.